This section outlines one T cell receptor (beta chain) sequence together with its context. Only a few counts were recorded for this clonotype. It lacks a known antigen. No base quality values were provided; no much bigger clone lies one nucleotide off. The data originate from a study of identical twins (dated by TCRdb to between 2015 and 2016). Broadly, across the study: To test whether fetal clonotypes persist, the study used deep sequencing on TCR alpha and beta repertoires from monozygotic twins, unrelated adults of various ages, and cord blood. To rule out contamination, replicate twin experiments were performed at different times with different library preparation protocols. Study-wide findings and limitations: Zero-insertion analyses could be partly confounded by invariant T cells such as MAIT and iNKT, though diverse VJ usage argued against such confounding for most clonotypes. A weaker excess of twin sharing was found in beta out-of-frame sequences because the signal-to-noise ratio was lowered by fewer shared sequences. In monozygotic twins, recombination models systematically underestimated out-of-frame TCR alpha sharing, but the models matched the sharing seen between unrelated individuals. Because the same donors could not be followed over many years, the conclusions relied on cross-sectional statistical analysis. Out-of-frame TCR alpha sequences shared between twins showed an excess of low generation-probability sequences compared with coincidental sharing between unrelated individuals. Fewer insertions were carried by abundant cord blood beta clonotypes; a weaker similar trend was observed in young adult naive repertoires, while no such trend was observed in memory repertoires.

To prepare the library, 5' RACE was applied. The sample was run on an Illumina HiSeq 2000. A universal primer binding site was added through template switching, and the final cDNA carried a unique molecular identifier so that TCR cDNA molecules could be counted accurately. Specific primers in the conserved constant-segment region were used to synthesize first-strand cDNA for TCR alpha and beta chains. To control for contamination, each cDNA library was double barcoded with a SMART-Mk sample barcode plus Illumina barcodes. TruSeq adapter sequences and Illumina sample barcodes were added in two successive PCR steps. Sequencing of the TCR alpha and beta cDNA libraries was done on the Illumina HiSeq platform using custom primers. As for the original processing: MiGEC was used to process raw reads and extract unique molecular identifiers, and MiXCR was used to find CDR3 positions. For each individual, recombination models were inferred using an EM algorithm with the repgenHMM and IGoR tools. The analysis of shared clonotypes was done with the tcR package in R, with sharing normalized by the product of cloneset sizes. To study raw recombination without the effects of thymic and clonal selection, out-of-frame nonproductive sequences were analyzed. TCRdb reanalyzed the raw reads on its own, using fastp at Q25 for trimming and MiXCR for clone calling, and kept in-frame beta chains. Identical CDR3 proteins give one entry, which carries the most common genes and DNA. TCRdb's processing, not the study's, gives the V and J calls here. The sample has under 1 million distinct CDR3 sequences on record, 12% of them singletons. Clones ranked in the top ten supply 1.5% to 2% of the sample.

All donors were healthy Caucasians. The twin cohort consisted of three pairs of female monozygotic twins, all aged roughly 18 to 30 years. The RNA used for TCR libraries was isolated from peripheral blood mononuclear cells. V and J lose 5 bases and 0 bases, and a span of 11 bases separates them. According to the germline V gene, CDR1 reads MNHNS and CDR2 reads SASEGT. From its cysteine to its phenylalanine, the CDR3 spans 15 amino acids. Just CDR3 DNA is preserved here, 45 bases in frame from base 1. These data were also reused for a study on yellow fever vaccine responses in identical twins. According to the second study: The T cell response to vaccination in identical twins was reported by the authors to appear partly convergent and partly personalized. In the study, vaccine-responding T cell clones were precisely tracked in identical twins.

The chain joins TRBV6-1 to TRBJ1-3; perhaps TRBD1 is the D gene, with 6 bases matching. Sequencing input: PBMCs. This sequence originates from a woman aged 18-35 years in good health. Here the CDR3 is given as CASSPGHRSGNTIYF. The nucleotides are TGTGCCAGCAGTCCGGGACACCGCTCTGGAAACACCATATATTTT.